The entry below gives a single T cell receptor beta chain sequence along with its context. Nominally healthy donors were sampled, though unrecorded immune exposures were likely. The entry originates in a study of cytomegalovirus exposure and HLA in healthy donors. PCR involved 60 Vbeta and 13 Jbeta primers. Authors' data handling: The authors later counted roughly 87 million unique TCR beta chains, 9 million to 14 million of them shared. Profiled with immunoSEQ multiplex PCR; TCRdb holds only in-frame clones, not every one. The DNA was the basis for D and trimming; V, J and clone size are from that table. The sample holds over 120,000 clones. Unmatched junction bases numbered 3, after V lost 2 bases and J lost 3 bases. Per the germline V gene, CDR1 is SGHRS and CDR2 is YFSETQ. This CDR3 is 15 amino acids long.

The specimen sequenced was PBMCs. This sequence joins TRBV5-1 and TRBJ2-2, with 8 bases that match TRBD1. This sequence originates from a male donor in good health and CMV-seronegative. DNA for the CDR3: TGCGCCAGCAGCTTTGACAGGGGTCACACCGGGGAGCTGTTTTTT. Translating it yields CASSFDRGHTGELFF.